This T cell receptor (beta chain) is drawn from a study of blood T cells in healthy people across ages (dated by TCRdb to 2015 to 2017). With regard to the full study: In model experiments, template switching captured roughly one uniquely barcoded TCR beta cDNA molecule for every two T cells. To track age-related changes in TCR beta repertoire diversity, the study relied on deep sequencing normalized with unique cDNA molecular identifiers. The donors were split into four age groups: young (average about 15 years), middle-aged (around 40), aged (over 55) and long-lived (more than 80). To avoid experimental bias, donors of different ages were distributed randomly across sequencing lanes. For two donors (one aged 18 to 29 and one aged 80 or older), the study analyzed two additional independent replicas of 1 million unique cDNA reads from the same blood draw.

Sequences SGDLS (CDR1) and YYNGEE (CDR2) are obtained from the germline V gene. V sheds 2 bases and J sheds 2 bases, leaving 10 bases between their ends. The CDR3 covers 14 residues, taking in both the cysteine and the phenylalanine. Only the CDR3 DNA stays, 42 bases, in frame from base 1. Libraries came from 5' RACE. The reads were generated on an Illumina HiSeq 2500. A second PCR of 7 to 11 cycles was performed with a sample-barcoded 5' primer and a J-beta primer mix. A unique molecular identifier was introduced onto each TCR beta cDNA molecule by a template-switch 5' adaptor carrying 12 random nucleotides. At least 2.5 million CDR3-containing paired-end reads were obtained from each sample. First-strand cDNA synthesis was performed from all RNA using the Mint cDNA synthesis kit, with priming by a TRBC-specific oligonucleotide. All cDNA was treated with uracil-DNA glycosylase and then went through a first 18-cycle PCR with the universal primers M1SS and BC2_uni_R. Processing in the source paper ran as follows. For normalization, 1 million high-quality reads were randomly selected from each sample, with every read carrying a distinct molecular identifier. Instead of being binned into consensus sequences, reads with shared molecular identifiers were discarded. MiTCR, set to a Q25 quality threshold and the strictest error-elimination algorithm, was used for CDR3 identification, clonotype clustering and error correction. Lower-bound total TCR beta diversity was estimated with a nonparametric unseen species model using Euler transformation. TCRdb passed the public sequencing reads through fastp at Q25 and MiXCR, retaining productive beta sequences. Merged by CDR3 protein, the rows form single entries marked with the most common genes and DNA. The V and J calls were not made by the authors but by TCRdb's processing. The sample yields about 640,000 distinct CDR3 sequences; about 54% were counted once. The biggest ten clones account for approximately 37% of the sample.

This clonotype was detected once. Its binding antigen is unknown. No base quality information exists; no much larger clone differs at one position. A solitary read yields weak support. Donors were 40 or so systemically healthy Caucasian individuals from Russia aged roughly 6 to 100 years. Each donor gave about 9.8 milliliters of peripheral blood, drawn into EDTA-treated Vacutainer tubes. Ficoll-Paque density-gradient centrifugation was used to isolate PBMCs, with at least 6.5 million obtained per sample. Trizol reagent was used to extract total RNA from the PBMCs, yielding at least 6 micrograms per sample. For every donor, an aliquot of PBMCs went through flow cytometry to measure the percentages of naive CD45RAhigh/CD27high T cells. On the study overall, not on this receptor specifically: Because donor CMV infection status was unknown, age-related changes in expanded clonotypes were potentially confounded. A strong correlation was found between observed TCR beta diversity and the percentage of naive T cells measured by flow cytometry. Compared with the aged group, the long-lived group had more naive CD4+ T cells, fewer expanded clones and increased TCR diversity, a pattern suggesting age selection. Conclusive comparison of naive and antigen-experienced compartments was prevented by the profiling of bulk unsorted PBMCs. Observed TCR beta diversity per million T cells fell roughly linearly with age, and a significant reduction was already apparent by age roughly 40. Total diversity estimates from one million sequenced T cells were considered lower bounds and underestimates.

Material: blood. The TCR comes from a man aged 55 to 70 in good health. The chain uses TRBV9 and TRBJ1-2, with a weak D call of TRBD1 (6 bases match). The CDR3 region: CASSVDQGNYGYTF. The DNA sequence reads TGTGCCAGCAGCGTTGATCAGGGGAACTATGGCTACACCTTC.